Given below is one T cell receptor (beta chain) in context. The antigen remains unidentified. The sample belongs to a study of shared clonotypes between healthy human individuals. The V segment lost 3 bases and the J segment 4 bases; nucleotides outside the gene matches: 12. Per the germline V gene, CDR1 is SGHNT and CDR2 is YYREEE (reference sequence). The CDR3 sequence is 16 residues long. The assay was run at deep level. Sequenced by immunoSEQ multiplex PCR; TCRdb stores in-frame clones only, minus some. The table lists over a million clones, about four fifths of them singletons, with under 0.65% in the top ten. Study observations and caveats: Researchers found naive subsets generally carried larger estimated richness than memory subsets. Among a handful of donors, roughly 5.4% of naive CD4 clonotypes were found in common.

The sequence derives from a man between 18 and 35 years old in good health. Some clones in this sample may be carry-over from other donors' samples. V gene TRBV5-4 combines with J gene TRBJ1-2, with 7 bases lining up with TRBD1. The sequenced material came from memory CD4+ T cells from PBMCs. Subset reported: CD45RA-negative fraction. The CDR3 DNA follows: TGTGCCAGCAGCTCGGGACAGATTAATTCGCTCTATGGCTACACCTTC. This translates into CASSSGQINSLYGYTF. Together with reference TRBV5-4 and TRBJ1-2, the CDR3 gives the full variable domain: ETGVTQSPTHLIKTRGQQVTLRCSSQSGHNTVSWYQQALGQGPQFIFQYYREEENGRGNFPPRFSGLQFPNYSSELNVNALELDDSALYLCASSSGQINSLYGYTFGSGTRLTVV.